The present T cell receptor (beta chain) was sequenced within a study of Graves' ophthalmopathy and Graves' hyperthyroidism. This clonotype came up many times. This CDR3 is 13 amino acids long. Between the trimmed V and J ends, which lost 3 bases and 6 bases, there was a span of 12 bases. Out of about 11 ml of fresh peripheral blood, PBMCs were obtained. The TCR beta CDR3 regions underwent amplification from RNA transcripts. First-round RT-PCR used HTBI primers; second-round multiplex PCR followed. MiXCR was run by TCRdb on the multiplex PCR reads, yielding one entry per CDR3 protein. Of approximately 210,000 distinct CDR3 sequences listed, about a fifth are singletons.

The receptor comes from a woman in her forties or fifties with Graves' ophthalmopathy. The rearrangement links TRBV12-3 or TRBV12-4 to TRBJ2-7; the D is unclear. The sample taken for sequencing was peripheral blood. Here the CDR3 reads CASSLKGNSEQYF. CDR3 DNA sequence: TGTGCCAGCAGTTTGAAGGGAAATAGCGAGCAGTACTTC.